Below are 28 T cell receptor beta chains sequenced from a single sample in a study of identical twins. MiXCR, applied by TCRdb to the 5' RACE reads, yields one record per CDR3 protein. The sample has 450,000 to 650,000 distinct CDR3 sequences, about 16% seen once. This sample also belongs to another study, concerning yellow fever vaccine responses in identical twins.

Sequenced sample: CD4+ T cells sorted from blood. Every receptor here comes from a woman aged 18-29 years in good health.

The CDR3 reads CASSYSATSGGAQQFF. The CDR3 DNA sequence: TGTGCCAGCAGTTACTCAGCGACTAGCGGGGGGGCTCAGCAGTTCTTC. V and J are TRBV6-5 and TRBJ2-1, with 14 bases matching TRBD2. V dropped 0 bases and J dropped 11; count of bases not matched to a gene: 6. Germline V CDR1 and CDR2: MNHEY, SVGAGI. This CDR3 spans 16 amino acids.

This clonotype was seen more than once but under ten times. CDR3 in DNA: TGTGCCAGCAGCTTGAGTAGCGGGAACGATGAGCAGTTCTTC. Translating it yields CASSLSSGNDEQFF. This chain joins TRBV7-3 and TRBJ2-1; 8 bases match TRBD2. There are 14 residues in the CDR3. The V and J ends lost 3 bases and 8 bases, in that order; junction bases with no gene match: 6. Per germline, CDR1 SGHTA and CDR2 FQGTGA. Filled out from reference TRBV7-3 and TRBJ2-1, the complete variable domain reads GAGVSQTPSNKVTEKGKYVELRCDPISGHTALYWYRQSLGQGPEFLIYFQGTGAADDSGLPNDRFFAVRPEGSVSTLKIQRTERGDSAVYLCASSLSSGNDEQFFGPGTRLTVL.

This clonotype was seen only a few times. The chain is built from TRBV7-9 and TRBJ2-3, with a possible D match to TRBD2 (6 bases). The V and J ends lost 0 bases and 2 bases respectively, with 12 bases between them. CDR1 SEHNR and CDR2 FQNEAQ come from the germline V gene (reference sequence). The CDR3 has 16 amino acids. Here the CDR3 reads CASSLAPGLDTDTQYF. The CDR3 DNA reads TGTGCCAGCAGCTTAGCACCGGGACTCGACACAGATACGCAGTATTTT.

The rearrangement uses TRBV15 and TRBJ2-6, with no clear D. V dropped 0 bases and J dropped 0 bases, with 12 bases sitting between them. The CDR3 runs to 18 residues. Germline assignment: CDR1 LNHNV and CDR2 YYDKDF (reference sequence). CDR3 sequence reads: CATSRDPYEISGANVLTF. The DNA of the CDR3 is TGTGCCACCAGCAGAGATCCCTACGAAATCTCTGGGGCCAACGTCCTGACTTTC.

This clonotype was seen a few times. V gene TRBV9 combines with J gene TRBJ2-2, with 9 nucleotides matching TRBD2. The V gene end was trimmed by 0 bases and the J gene end by 6 bases; junction bases not matched to a gene: 9. CDR3 length: 17 residues. Germline lookup yields CDR1 SGDLS and CDR2 YYNGEE. This CDR3 is CASSVVVVAGASGELFF. Written as DNA, the CDR3 is TGTGCCAGCAGCGTAGTAGTGGTAGCGGGAGCCTCCGGGGAGCTGTTTTTT.

The rearrangement joins TRBV6-5 to TRBJ2-5; TRBD2 aligns across 7 bases. Germline-derived CDR1 and CDR2 are MNHEY and SVGAGI. J lost 0 bases, V lost 3 bases, and 4 bases had no gene match. The length of the CDR3 is 15 residues. CDR3 nucleotides: TGTGCCAGCAGTTATTGGCTAGCGGACCAAGAGACCCAGTACTTC. Residues: CASSYWLADQETQYF.

This chain links TRBV20-1 with TRBJ2-3; D is undetermined. Germline assignment: CDR1 DFQATT and CDR2 SNEGSKA (reference sequence). V was pared by 0 bases and J by 4 bases, with 17 bases between. This CDR3 has 16 residues. CDR3 sequence: CSAREGIPAHADTQYF. In nucleotides, the CDR3 is TGCAGTGCTAGAGAAGGAATCCCGGCCCACGCAGATACGCAGTATTTT.

This clonotype occurred a few times. V and J are TRBV24-1 and TRBJ1-5; 7 positions agree with TRBD1. The V and J ends lost 9 bases and 10 bases, in that order; junction bases with no gene match: 11. The CDR3 loop spans 13 amino acids. Germline V gives CDR1 KGHDR, CDR2 SFDVKD. The CDR3 loop is CATQGTEGSPQHF. DNA of the CDR3: TGTGCCACCCAAGGGACAGAAGGTTCACCCCAGCATTTT.

The CDR3 DNA reads TGCAGCGTTGCCCGCCTGGCAACTAATGAAAAACTGTTTTTT. Translation: CSVARLATNEKLFF. V and J are TRBV29-1 and TRBJ1-4; D unresolved. This CDR3 has 14 residues. V gave up 4 bases and J gave up 0 bases, with 9 bases separating them. CDR1 and CDR2 (germline): SQVTM, ANQGSEA.

DNA for the CDR3: TGTGCCAGCAGAACCCAGGCATTGAACACTGAAGCTTTCTTT. It yields the protein CASRTQALNTEAFF. The chain employs TRBV6-1 and TRBJ1-1; the D is unclear. Looked up from germline, CDR1 is MNHNS and CDR2 is SASEGT. This CDR3 has 14 residues. Trimming pared 6 bases from V and 0 bases from J, leaving 11 bases between.

J is TRBJ2-1 and V is TRBV20-1; D gene unclear. In germline, CDR1 is DFQATT, CDR2 SNEGSKA (reference sequence). This CDR3 comprises 13 residues. Trimming took 2 bases from V and 6 from J, leaving 11 bases between them. The DNA of the CDR3 is TGCAGTGCTAGAAGGCCACTCCTCAATGAGCAGTTCTTC. Its protein product is CSARRPLLNEQFF.

This clonotype was observed a few times. The gene calls are TRBV5-1 and TRBJ2-6, with a tentative D call TRBD2 (5 bases). Germline V lookup: CDR1 SGHRS, CDR2 YFSETQ. CDR3 length: 16 residues. V lost 4 bases and J 0 bases, leaving 11 bases between the germline ends. CDR3 bases: TGCGCCAGCAGCCCTGGACTGAACTCTGGGGCCAACGTCCTGACTTTC. It codes for CASSPGLNSGANVLTF.

This clonotype has only one observation. The gene calls are TRBV13 and TRBJ2-7, with D possibly being TRBD1 or TRBD2 (5 bases each). Germline V gene data show CDR1 as PRHDT and CDR2 as FYEKMQ (reference sequence). This CDR3 spans 13 amino acids. Trimming removed 6 bases from V and 6 bases from J, with 15 bases in between. The CDR3 reads CASRGVGRSEQYF. CDR3 DNA: TGTGCCAGCAGGGGGGTCGGTCGGAGCGAGCAGTACTTC.

The chain recombines TRBV6-2 or TRBV6-3 with TRBJ2-1; D not resolved. V was clipped by 2 bases and J by 8 bases, with 10 bases between them. Germline values: CDR1 MNHEY, CDR2 SVGEGT. The CDR3 sequence is 13 residues long. This chain's CDR3 is CASSYRPAYEQFF. The CDR3 nucleotides read TGTGCCAGCAGTTACCGACCCGCATATGAGCAGTTCTTC.

The rearrangement links TRBV5-1 to TRBJ2-2, with 14 bases that match TRBD2. Per germline, CDR1 SGHRS and CDR2 YFSETQ. This CDR3 is 16 amino acids long. V was pared by 4 bases and J by 11 bases, with 10 bases of the junction left unmatched. CDR3 nucleotide sequence: TGCGCCAGCAGCCCCTGGACTAGCGGGGGGCTCGCCGAGCTGTTTTTT. Protein: CASSPWTSGGLAELFF.

The chain has TRBV3-1 and TRBJ1-2; D is unresolved. V was clipped by 2 bases and J by 5 bases, with 6 bases between them. Germline CDR1 is LGHDT and CDR2 is YNNKEL (reference sequence). This CDR3 spans 12 amino acids. CDR3 loop: CASSQIEYGYTF. CDR3 sequence (DNA): TGTGCCAGCAGCCAAATTGAGTATGGCTACACCTTC.

In its sample, this clonotype was seen a few times. This chain links TRBV6-1 with TRBJ1-1; tentatively, D is TRBD1 (5 bases). CDR3 length equals 14 residues. The germline gives CDR1 MNHNS, CDR2 SASEGT. With 4 bases removed from V and 4 bases from J, the gap between germline ends came to 13 bases. CDR3 in amino acids: CASSGSFGGTEAFF. In nucleotides, the CDR3 is TGTGCCAGCAGTGGGAGTTTTGGGGGCACTGAAGCTTTCTTT.

The chain combines TRBV27 with TRBJ2-2; tentatively, D is TRBD1 (6 bases). V gave up 2 bases and J gave up 3 bases, with 22 bases separating them. CDR1 is MNHEY, CDR2 SMNVEV, per germline (reference sequence). The CDR3 totals 19 residues. CDR3 DNA sequence: TGTGCCAGCAGTTTAAGTTGGGTTTCAGCAGGGGCGTACACCGGGGAGCTGTTTTTT. This encodes CASSLSWVSAGAYTGELFF.

This clonotype showed up many times. The chain couples TRBV13 to TRBJ2-3; tentatively, D is TRBD2 (6 bases). With 5 bases removed from V and 3 bases from J, the gap between germline ends came to 15 bases. CDR1 and CDR2 from the germline V gene are PRHDT and FYEKMQ (reference sequence). The length of the CDR3 is 15 residues. The CDR3 here is CASSLRTGRTDTQYF. The CDR3 DNA sequence: TGTGCCAGCAGCCTGAGAACCGGGAGAACAGATACGCAGTATTTT.

This clonotype occurred many times. The chain employs TRBV29-1 and TRBJ2-1, with D perhaps assigned TRBD1 or TRBD2 (5 bases each). V gave up 4 bases and J gave up 0 bases, with 13 bases separating them. The germline V gene encodes CDR1 SQVTM and CDR2 ANQGSEA. This CDR3 is 15 amino acids long. CDR3 coding DNA: TGCAGCGTTGGGGGGACCCCGAACTCCTACAATGAGCAGTTCTTC. Protein product: CSVGGTPNSYNEQFF.

This clonotype was detected only a few times. This chain joins TRBV3-1 and TRBJ1-2, with D uncertain. The CDR3 has 15 amino acids. Germline V gene lookup returns CDR1 LGHDT and CDR2 YNNKEL (reference sequence). V lost 0 bases, J lost 8 bases, and 16 bases lay in between. The CDR3 loop is CASSQDSQPRWGYTF. The CDR3, as DNA: TGTGCCAGCAGCCAAGATTCGCAGCCGAGGTGGGGCTACACCTTC.

This clonotype has ten or more counts. This sequence joins TRBV29-1 and TRBJ2-7, with D perhaps matching TRBD1 (5 bases). V was cut by 1 base and J by 3 bases, with 10 bases left in between. Germline-derived CDR1 and CDR2 are SQVTM and ANQGSEA. The CDR3 runs to 13 residues. CDR3 nucleotide sequence: TGCAGCGTTGAAGCGACAGATAACTACGAGCAGTACGTC. Protein: CSVEATDNYEQYV.

This clonotype was counted at least ten times. This chain connects TRBV5-1 to TRBJ2-3; D gene ambiguous. The CDR3 has 11 amino acids. Trimming shortened V by 4 bases and J by 7 bases, and 7 bases separated the two germline ends. From germline, CDR1 is SGHRS and CDR2 YFSETQ. The CDR3 DNA is TGCGCCAGCAGCCTTAGCAATACGCAGTATTTT. Amino acid sequence: CASSLSNTQYF.

This clonotype appeared a few times. V gene TRBV6-2 or TRBV6-3 combines with J gene TRBJ2-2, with D hard to call. CDR1 and CDR2 (germline): MNHEY, SVGEGT. Trimming took 2 bases from V and 2 from J, leaving 9 bases between them. The CDR3 loop spans 15 amino acids. CDR3 coding DNA: TGTGCCAGCAGTTACCCCCTAGTCAACACCGGGGAGCTGTTTTTT. Its translation: CASSYPLVNTGELFF.

This chain connects TRBV12-3 or TRBV12-4 to TRBJ1-1; D not certain. The V and J ends lost 8 bases and 6 bases respectively, with 16 bases between them. The CDR3 loop spans 13 amino acids. The CDR3 region is CASGSERRAEAFF. In nucleotides, the CDR3 is TGTGCCAGCGGATCCGAGAGGAGGGCTGAAGCTTTCTTT.

Only a few counts were recorded for this clonotype. The chain has TRBV7-2 and TRBJ2-2; 7 positions agree with TRBD2. Looked up from germline, CDR1 is SGHTA and CDR2 is FQGNSA. This CDR3 region has 15 residues. Trimming removed 4 bases from V and 6 bases from J; junction bases left unmatched: 8. For the CDR3, the DNA is TGTGCCAGCAGCTCCAAGACTAGCACGGCCGGGGAGCTGTTTTTT. It specifies CASSSKTSTAGELFF.

The gene calls are TRBV5-1 and TRBJ1-4, with 10 bases identical to TRBD1. This CDR3 comprises 14 residues. Germline values: CDR1 SGHRS, CDR2 YFSETQ. Trimming at V came to 4 bases and at J to 7 bases, leaving 4 bases not matched to a gene. CDR3 nucleotides: TGCGCCAGCAGCATCGACAGGGGGCTTGAAAAACTGTTTTTT. It specifies CASSIDRGLEKLFF.

This clonotype was seen only a few times. CDR3 nucleotides: TGCGCCAGCAGTGACAAGCACGGGAGGTACAATGAGCAGTTCTTC. Translating gives CASSDKHGRYNEQFF. The V gene is TRBV10-2, the J gene TRBJ2-1, with 7 bases lining up with TRBD2. The trim removed 3 bases at V and 4 bases at J, leaving 6 bases unmatched. The length of the CDR3 is 15 residues. The germline V gene encodes CDR1 WSHSY and CDR2 SAAADI.